The clone carrying this T cell receptor (beta chain) was recorded many times. The germline gives CDR1 ENHRY, CDR2 SYGVKD. This CDR3 has 17 amino acids. V was cut by 0 bases and J by 0 bases, with 12 bases left in between. This sample's TCRbeta library carried unique molecular identifier barcodes. TCRdb independently ran MiXCR on the PCR reads; one entry per CDR3 protein. The sample carries a few hundred thousand distinct CDR3 sequences, about 11% recorded once. The data originate from a study of T-cell reconstitution after alpha-beta-depleted transplantation in children. The sequencing here drew on PBMCs, taken before TCRalphabeta/CD19-depleted stem cell transplant. The rearrangement joins TRBV10-3 to TRBJ1-3; D gene ambiguous. The receptor comes from a child younger than two with acute myeloid leukemia, due to receive a stem cell transplant. CDR3 sequence (DNA): TGTGCCATCAGTGAGTCGACGGCGGAGCTCTCTGGAAACACCATATATTTT. Residues: CAISESTAELSGNTIYF.